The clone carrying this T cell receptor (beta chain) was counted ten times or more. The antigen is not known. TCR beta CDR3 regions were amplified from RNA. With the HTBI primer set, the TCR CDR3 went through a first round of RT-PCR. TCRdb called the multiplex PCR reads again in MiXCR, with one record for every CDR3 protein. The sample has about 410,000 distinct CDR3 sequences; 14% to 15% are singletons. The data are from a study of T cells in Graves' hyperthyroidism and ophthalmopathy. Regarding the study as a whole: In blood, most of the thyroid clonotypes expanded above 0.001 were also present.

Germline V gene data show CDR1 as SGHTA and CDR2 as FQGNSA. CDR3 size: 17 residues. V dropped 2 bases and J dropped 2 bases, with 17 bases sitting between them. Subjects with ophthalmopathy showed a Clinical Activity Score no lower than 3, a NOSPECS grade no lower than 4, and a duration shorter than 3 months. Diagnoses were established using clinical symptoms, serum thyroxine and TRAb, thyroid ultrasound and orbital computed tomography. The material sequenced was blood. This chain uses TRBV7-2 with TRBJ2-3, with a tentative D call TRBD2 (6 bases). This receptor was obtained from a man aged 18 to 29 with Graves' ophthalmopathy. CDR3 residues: CASSLSLGRGPTDTQYF. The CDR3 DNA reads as TGTGCCAGCAGCTTATCATTGGGGCGGGGCCCCACAGATACGCAGTATTTT.